The rows below give T cell receptor beta chains drawn from one sample of a study of blood T cell repertoires in COVID-19. This table comes from immunoSEQ multiplex PCR, and its TCRdb copy is limited to in-frame clones, with some not included. Among roughly 250,000 clones listed, roughly four fifths were seen once. What was sequenced was PBMCs or T cells enriched from blood (not recorded which). These receptor sequences come from a woman aged 40 to 50 who had been exposed to COVID-19. The CDR3 runs from the conserved cysteine through the conserved F or W. D genes are given only for firm matches. Size tells how often a clone was seen (once, few, many) or the class of an expanded clone, and some rows leave it out.

>TRBD1|TRBV7-2|TRBJ1-2|-
TGTGCCAGCAGCCCCGCCGGGACAGGGGTTGTAGGCTACACCTTC
CASSPAGTGVVGYTF
>-|TRBV10-3|TRBJ2-2|once
TGTGCCATGGGAGCGGACTTGAACACCGGGGAGCTGTTTTTT
CAMGADLNTGELFF
>-|TRBV2|TRBJ1-1|-
TGTGCCAGCAGACCGGGTATGAACACTGAAGCTTTCTTT
CASRPGMNTEAFF
>-|TRBV5-1|TRBJ2-5|-
TGCGCCAGTCTTTATTCCGGCGGGGCTGAAGAGACCCAGTACTTC
CASLYSGGAEETQYF
>-|TRBV25-1|TRBJ2-5|-
TGTGCCAGCAGTGAATACGGCAGGGCCTCTCAAGAGACCCAGTACTTC
CASSEYGRASQETQYF
>-|TRBV2|TRBJ2-7|-
TGTGCCAGCAGGGGAATGAGGACAGCCTACGAGCAGTACTTC
CASRGMRTAYEQYF
>TRBD1|TRBV7-8|TRBJ1-5|-
TGTGCCAGCAGCTTAGCGGGACAGGGGGCAGCGGCCCAGCATTTT
CASSLAGQGAAAQHF
>TRBD1|TRBV9|TRBJ2-6|-
TGTGCCAGCAGCCCGAGACAGGGCAGTGGGGCCAACGTCCTGACTTTC
CASSPRQGSGANVLTF
>-|TRBV19|TRBJ2-2|-
TGTGCCAGTAGTATGGGGTTCAAGTCCAGGGTTCTGACCGGGGAGCTGTTTTTT
CASSMGFKSRVLTGELFF
>TRBD2|TRBV9|TRBJ2-1|few
TGTGCCAGCAGCGCCAACCAATGGGGCGGGGGGGACAATGAGCAGTTCTTC
CASSANQWGGGDNEQFF
>-|TRBV24-1|TRBJ2-2|-
TGTGCCACCAGTGATCAGGGTACCGGGGAGCTGTTTTTT
CATSDQGTGELFF
>-|TRBV28|TRBJ1-3|-
TGTGCCAGCAGCAAGCCGGGGTTTTCTGGAAACACCATATATTTT
CASSKPGFSGNTIYF
>TRBD1|TRBV7-8|TRBJ2-7|-
TGTGCCAGCAGCTTACGGACAGACAGGGTAGGGCAGTACTTC
CASSLRTDRVGQYF
>TRBD1|TRBV7-9|TRBJ2-3|-
TGTGCCAGCAGCTTAAGTGGCGACAGGGTCACAGATACGCAGTATTTT
CASSLSGDRVTDTQYF
>-|TRBV5-1|TRBJ2-7|once
TGCGCCAGCAGCGACGGACTGAACTCCTACGAGCAGTACTTC
CASSDGLNSYEQYF
>-|TRBV29-1|TRBJ1-5|-
TGCAGCGTTGAAACGGGATTCAATCAGCCCCAGCATTTT
CSVETGFNQPQHF
>TRBD1|TRBV6-5|TRBJ2-3|-
TGTGCCAGCAGCAAGACAGGGGCGAACACAGATACGCAGTATTTT
CASSKTGANTDTQYF
>TRBD1|TRBV7-3|TRBJ2-7|-
TGTGCCAGCAGCATCCCGGGACAGGGTCCCCACGAGCAGTACTTC
CASSIPGQGPHEQYF
>-|TRBV5-1|TRBJ2-7|-
TGCGCCAGCAGCCCGGCTTCGGGGAGTTCCACCAGGCAGTACTTC
CASSPASGSSTRQYF
>-|TRBV6-5|TRBJ1-1|-
TGTGCCAGCAGTAACCTCGACGGGGGGAACACTGAAGCTTTCTTT
CASSNLDGGNTEAFF
>TRBD2|TRBV7-2|TRBJ2-3|once
TGTGCCAGCAGCTCCGCAGCTAGCGGGGGGGAGGATACGCAGTATTTT
CASSSAASGGEDTQYF
>-|TRBV18|TRBJ1-2|few
TGTGCCAGCTCACCGCAGGCACTTAACGACGGCTATGGCTACACCTTC
CASSPQALNDGYGYTF
>-|TRBV29-1|TRBJ1-2|-
TGCAGCGCCGCAGGGCGGGGCATCAACTATGGCTACACCTTC
CSAAGRGINYGYTF
>-|TRBV30|TRBJ2-1|-
TGTGCCTGGAGTGTATTTACAGGTAACAATGAGCAGTTCTTC
CAWSVFTGNNEQFF
>TRBD2|TRBV5-1|TRBJ2-3|-
TGCGCCAGCAGCGTCGCGCTAGCGGGGGGAGGGGATACGCAGTATTTT
CASSVALAGGGDTQYF
>-|TRBV6-5|TRBJ1-2|-
TGTGCCAGCACCCACGGGCAGGGAGGCCGGGGCTACACCTTC
CASTHGQGGRGYTF
>-|TRBV4-1|TRBJ1-1|few
TGCGCCAGCAGCAGTCGGGACATTTTCATGAACACTGAAGCTTTCTTT
CASSSRDIFMNTEAFF
>-|TRBV6-5|TRBJ1-5|once
TGTGCCAGCAGTTACGGCGGGACTGGCAATCAGCCCCAGCATTTT
CASSYGGTGNQPQHF
>TRBD1|TRBV10-3|TRBJ1-1|-
TGTGCCATCAGTGAGTCCACAGGGGCGGCTGAAGCTTTCTTT
CAISESTGAAEAFF
>TRBD2|TRBV29-1|TRBJ2-7|-
TGCAGCGTTGAGGGGGGGGGACGGGAGTACGAGCAGTACTTC
CSVEGGGREYEQYF
>-|TRBV6-5|TRBJ1-5|-
TGTGCCAGCGCACCTACGGTCCATCAGCCCCAGCATTTT
CASAPTVHQPQHF
>TRBD1|TRBV7-2|TRBJ2-1|-
TGTGCCAGCAGCTTAGTGACAGGGAGCGAGGGTGAGCAGTTCTTC
CASSLVTGSEGEQFF
>TRBD2|TRBV4-2|TRBJ2-1|-
TGTGCCAGCAGCCAAGATCTAGCGGGGTACGACAATGAGCAGTTCTTC
CASSQDLAGYDNEQFF
>-|TRBV27|TRBJ1-2|-
TGTGCCAGCAGCCCCAACAGGGATCGAGGCTACACCTTC
CASSPNRDRGYTF
>-|TRBV19|TRBJ1-2|few
TGTGCCAGTAGTCCGGCCCCTCAGGGGAGCTATGGCTACACCTTC
CASSPAPQGSYGYTF
>TRBD1|TRBV7-2|TRBJ2-4|-
TGTGCCAGCAGCTTCCGGACAGGGCCTCCCAAAAACATTCAGTACTTC
CASSFRTGPPKNIQYF
>-|TRBV19|TRBJ2-1|-
TGTGCCAGTAGTGAAGGCATATTTAAGGGGACTCCTGGCAATGAGCAGTTCTTC
CASSEGIFKGTPGNEQFF
>TRBD2|TRBV18|TRBJ2-2|-
TGTGCCAGCTCACCGCCTCTGCTAGCGGGGCTGAACACCGGGGAGCTGTTTTTT
CASSPPLLAGLNTGELFF
>-|TRBV4-2|TRBJ2-2|-
TGTGCCAGCAGCCAAGGGGTGGGGGCGAGCACCGGGGAGCTGTTTTTT
CASSQGVGASTGELFF
>TRBD1|TRBV19|TRBJ1-3|-
TGTGCCACAGGACAGGGCTCTGGAAACACCATATATTTT
CATGQGSGNTIYF
>TRBD1|TRBV2|TRBJ1-5|few
TGTGCCAGCAGTGGGACAGGCGGCAATCAGCCCCAGCATTTT
CASSGTGGNQPQHF
>-|TRBV13|TRBJ1-6|-
TGTGCCAGCACCCCGCGGGGGGAGGAAAATTCACCCCTCCACTTT
CASTPRGEENSPLHF
>-|TRBV2|TRBJ1-4|-
TGTGCCAGCAGACGGGGTGGGCAGCCCAATGAAAAACTGTTTTTT
CASRRGGQPNEKLFF
>TRBD2|TRBV19|TRBJ2-3|-
TGTGCCAGTAGTATAATAGGTCTAGCGGGGGGGAGGCACACAGATACGCAGTATTTT
CASSIIGLAGGRHTDTQYF
>TRBD1|TRBV19|TRBJ1-5|-
TGTGCCAGTAGCAAAACAGGGGATCAGCCCCAGCATTTT
CASSKTGDQPQHF
>TRBD1|TRBV19|TRBJ1-2|-
TGTGCCAGTAACAGGGACAGGGTCGGCTATGGCTACACCTTC
CASNRDRVGYGYTF
>TRBD2|TRBV2|TRBJ2-1|-
TGTGCCAGCAGTGCTAGCGGGGGGGCTGTTGAGCAGTTCTTC
CASSASGGAVEQFF
>-|TRBV19|TRBJ2-7|-
TGTGCCAGTAGTGCCGGGGGATCCTACGAGCAGTACTTC
CASSAGGSYEQYF
>-|TRBV7-3|TRBJ2-3|-
TGTGCCAGCAGCTTGGTCCAGAACACAGATACGCAGTATTTT
CASSLVQNTDTQYF
>-|TRBV30|TRBJ1-1|-
TGTGCCTGGAGTTTCCCACAGGGAGTGAACACTGAAGCTTTCTTT
CAWSFPQGVNTEAFF
>TRBD1|TRBV30|TRBJ2-2|-
TGTGCCTGGACAATTTCGCTCCCCCTGCCGGGACAGGGGTTGTCCGGGGAGCTGTTTTTT
CAWTISLPLPGQGLSGELFF
>-|TRBV11-2|TRBJ1-1|few
TGTGCCAGCAGCCCCGCGTGGGCTGGTGAAGCTTTCTTT
CASSPAWAGEAFF
>-|TRBV5-4|TRBJ2-6|-
TGTGCCAGCAGCTTGCTCTCTGGGGCCAACGTCCTGACTTTC
CASSLLSGANVLTF
>TRBD1|TRBV19|TRBJ1-1|-
TGTGCCAGTAGTTGGGGACAGCAGAACACTGAAGCTTTCTTT
CASSWGQQNTEAFF
>-|TRBV9|TRBJ2-1|-
TGTGCCAGCAGCATAAACAGGGGGCCTGCCGGGGGGGCCACCTACAATGAGCAGTTCTTC
CASSINRGPAGGATYNEQFF
>TRBD2|TRBV27|TRBJ2-7|-
TGTGCCAGCAGTTTCGGCGGGGGGGCCTACGAGCAGTACTTC
CASSFGGGAYEQYF
>-|TRBV5-4|TRBJ2-7|-
TGTGCCACCAGAGCCGGGAGCTACGAGCAGTACTTC
CATRAGSYEQYF
>TRBD2|TRBV7-2|TRBJ2-7|-
TGTGCCAGCAGCTTACTGGGCGGGGGGGCCTACGAGCAGTACTTC
CASSLLGGGAYEQYF
>TRBD2|TRBV5-1|TRBJ2-1|once
TGCGCCAGCCCCCCGGGGGGGGTAGCGCACAAAAGCTCCTACAATGAGCAGTTCTTC
CASPPGGVAHKSSYNEQFF
>-|TRBV12-5|TRBJ1-2|-
TGTGCTAGTCGACCCCGGGGAGGCTCCTATGGCTACACCTTC
CASRPRGGSYGYTF